The 2 T cell receptor beta chains listed next were all sequenced from one sample in a study of OX40 agonist ivuxolimab in advanced cancers. The data were produced by immunoSEQ multiplex PCR, yet TCRdb's version contains in-frame clones alone and is incomplete. The data contain fewer than 55,000 clones, roughly 88% of them seen just once; the ten biggest clones take up around 12%. This specimen was CD4+ or CD8+ T cells sorted from blood, taken in a trial of the OX40 agonist ivuxolimab. The receptor source for this set is an adult with an advanced solid tumor such as melanoma, head and neck, liver or kidney cancer.

The chain joins TRBV27 to TRBJ2-7; 8 bases line up with TRBD1. Germline V gene data show CDR1 as MNHEY and CDR2 as SMNVEV (reference sequence). The CDR3 has 14 residues. Trimming at V came to 5 bases and at J to 6 bases, leaving 9 bases not matched to a gene. CDR3 in DNA: TGTGCCAGCAGTCCCTGGGACAGGCCTGGCGAGCAGTACGTC. Protein sequence: CASSPWDRPGEQYV.

The J gene is TRBJ2-1, the V gene TRBV5-4; 9 positions agree with TRBD2. The length of the CDR3 is 15 residues. The V segment lost 3 bases and the J segment 7 bases; nucleotides outside the gene matches: 8. CDR1 SGHNT and CDR2 YYREEE come from the germline V gene (reference sequence). For the CDR3, the DNA is TGTGCCAGCAGCTCCGGCGGGAGGGCGGAGAATGAGCAGTTCTTC. Its translation is CASSSGGRAENEQFF.